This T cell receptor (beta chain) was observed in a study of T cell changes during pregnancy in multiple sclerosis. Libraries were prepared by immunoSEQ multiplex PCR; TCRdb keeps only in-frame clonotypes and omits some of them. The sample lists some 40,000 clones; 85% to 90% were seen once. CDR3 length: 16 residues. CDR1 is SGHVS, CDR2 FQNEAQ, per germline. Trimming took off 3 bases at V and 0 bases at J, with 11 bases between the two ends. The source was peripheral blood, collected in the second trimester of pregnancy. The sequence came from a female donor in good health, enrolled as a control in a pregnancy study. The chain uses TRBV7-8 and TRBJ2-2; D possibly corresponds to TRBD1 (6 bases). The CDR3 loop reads CASSLRNRANTGELFF. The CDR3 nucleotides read TGTGCCAGCAGCTTGAGGAACAGGGCGAACACCGGGGAGCTGTTTTTT.